The T cell receptor (beta chain) described here comes from a study of blood T cell repertoires in COVID-19. Cohort allocation depended upon clinical history that participants reported. Authors' processing steps: Estimation of nucleated cell counts relied on the amplification of reference gene primers. TCRdb's table, derived via immunoSEQ multiplex PCR, lists solely in-frame clones and lacks some. That table supplies the V and J calls and clone size; D and trimming were determined from the DNA. The sample has under 400,000 clones; 85% to 90% are singletons. The sample comprised PBMCs or T cells enriched from blood (not recorded which). This TCR derives from a young woman who had been exposed to COVID-19.

CDR3 nucleotides: TGTGCCTCCCTCCGCGGGCCCGGGTTAGAGACCCAGTACTTC. It yields the protein CASLRGPGLETQYF. The chain couples TRBV30 to TRBJ2-5; TRBD2 might be the D (5 bases). This CDR3 region has 14 residues. Germline V lookup: CDR1 GTSNPN, CDR2 SVGIG (reference sequence). V was pared by 7 bases and J by 4 bases, with 19 bases between.